This TCR beta chain was captured by sequencing in a study of breast tumors, draining lymph nodes, adjacent tissues. Broader study findings: That most tumor T cells come from lymph nodes remained unproven. Compared with lymph nodes, tumors were less diverse; compared with nontumor tissue, more. Findings are consistent with lymph node origin and intratumoral expansion of most tumor T cells. Luminal-like breast cancer showed significantly greater tumor-nontumor repertoire similarity than basal-like breast cancer did.

The V and J ends lost 0 bases and 2 bases, in that order; junction bases with no gene match: 9. CDR3 length: 16 amino acids. Germline V CDR1 and CDR2: DFQATT, SNEGSKA (reference sequence). Axillary draining lymph nodes of breast cancer patients supplied the node samples. This clonotype was seen many times. Its antigen is not identified. MiXCR was run by TCRdb on the multiplex PCR reads, yielding one entry per CDR3 protein. The sample has approximately 200,000 distinct CDR3 sequences, roughly 29% seen once. The sequence was collected from a female donor with breast cancer. Some clones in this sample may be carry-over from other donors' samples. Sequenced input: axillary lymph node tissue. This sequence joins TRBV20-1 and TRBJ2-7; TRBD2 aligns across 8 bases. In DNA, the CDR3 is TGCAGTGCTAGAGAATTAAAGACTAGCGACGCCTACGAGCAGTACTTC. This encodes CSARELKTSDAYEQYF.